A single sample gave rise to the 23 T cell receptor beta chains below, sequenced in a study of human T cells and chemical hapten exposure. TCRdb re-derived calls from the RACE reads in MiXCR, one entry per CDR3 protein. The sample consists of approximately 85,000 distinct CDR3 sequences, approximately 10% of them appearing once. Time point described: patch test 2, 6 weeks after DPC sensitization. Treatment specified: therapeutic diphenylcyclopropenone sensitization with weekly scalp DPC. The material sequenced was whole blood, taken in connection with sensitization to the hapten diphenylcyclopropenone (DPC). The receptors derive from a woman aged 30 to 39 with alopecia areata. Some clones in this sample may be carry-over from other donors' samples.

The rearrangement joins TRBV29-1 to TRBJ2-1; D unclear. The germline V gene has CDR1 SQVTM and CDR2 ANQGSEA. CDR3 length: 13 amino acids. V lost 8 bases and J 4 bases, leaving 15 bases between the germline ends. As DNA, the CDR3 is TGCAGCCTCACCTTGATAGGGTACAATGAGCAGTTCTTC. It specifies CSLTLIGYNEQFF.

The chain has TRBV3-1 and TRBJ2-5, with 7 bases matching TRBD2. The germline V gene encodes CDR1 LGHDT and CDR2 YNNKEL (reference sequence). Unmatched junction bases numbered 7, after V lost 4 bases and J lost 5 bases. This CDR3 spans 14 amino acids. The CDR3 nucleotides are TGTGCCAGCAGCCCCTCGACTAGCCCGGAGACCCAGTACTTC. Amino acid sequence: CASSPSTSPETQYF.

This clonotype has at least ten counts. The rearrangement uses TRBV29-1 and TRBJ2-3; D is uncertain. The germline CDR1 and CDR2 sequences are SQVTM and ANQGSEA. The CDR3 consists of 14 residues. V gave up 6 bases and J gave up 2 bases, with 15 bases separating them. The CDR3 reads CSVAGRASTDTQYF. The CDR3 coding sequence is TGCAGCGTCGCCGGTAGGGCCTCCACAGATACGCAGTATTTT.

The table lists this clonotype with many counts. The chain has TRBV6-1 and TRBJ1-1, with TRBD1 matching over 10 bases. J was trimmed by 4 bases and V by 5 bases; bases with no gene match: 10. The length of the CDR3 is 16 residues. Germline V CDR1 and CDR2: MNHNS, SASEGT. CDR3 residues: CASSSGQGFRGTEAFF. DNA for the CDR3: TGTGCCAGCAGTTCGGGACAGGGGTTTCGGGGCACTGAAGCTTTCTTT.

This clonotype was observed many times. This rearrangement joins TRBV18 to TRBJ2-3; D call uncertain. Between the trimmed V and J ends, which lost 0 bases and 1 base, there was a span of 8 bases. Germline lookup yields CDR1 KGHSH and CDR2 LQKENI. This CDR3 is built from 15 residues. As DNA, the CDR3 is TGTGCCAGCTCACCACCGGGCCGGGGCACAGATACGCAGTATTTT. Its protein product is CASSPPGRGTDTQYF.

This clonotype was found many times. V and J are TRBV14 and TRBJ1-6; 8 bases agree with TRBD1. V was clipped by 3 bases and J by 6 bases; unmatched bases: 7. This CDR3 is built from 16 residues. Germline loops: CDR1 SGHDN, CDR2 FVKESK. The CDR3 region is CASSHRTGNSNSPLHF. DNA of the CDR3: TGTGCCAGCAGCCATCGGACAGGGAACTCTAATTCACCCCTCCACTTT.

The table lists this clonotype with many counts. This chain uses TRBV30 with TRBJ2-7, with D perhaps matching TRBD1 (6 bases). The CDR3 consists of 13 residues. Germline CDR1 and CDR2: GTSNPN and SVGIG (reference sequence). The V gene lost 5 bases and the J gene lost 6 bases, with 17 bases spanning the gap. In nucleotides, the CDR3 is TGTGCCTGGGTCAGCGGACAGTCCGGCGAGCAGTACTTC. It codes for CAWVSGQSGEQYF. The variable domain in full, completed from reference TRBV30 and TRBJ2-7, reads SQTIHQWPATLVQPVGSPLSLECTVEGTSNPNLYWYRQAAGRGLQLLFYSVGIGQISSEVPQNLSASRPQDRQFILSSKKLLLSDSGFYLCAWVSGQSGEQYFGPGTRLTVT.

The sample holds many counts of this clonotype. The chain employs TRBV7-9 and TRBJ2-5; weak D call: TRBD1 (5 bases). CDR3 length: 13 residues. The germline CDR1 and CDR2 sequences are SEHNR and FQNEAQ (reference sequence). Trimming took off 5 bases at V and 1 base at J, with 8 bases between the two ends. This CDR3 is CASSETVQETQYF. The CDR3 DNA reads as TGTGCCAGCAGCGAGACAGTCCAAGAGACCCAGTACTTC.

This clonotype was observed at least ten times. This chain uses TRBV11-2 with TRBJ1-5, with 7 positions matching TRBD1. Germline CDR1 reads SGHAT; CDR2 reads FQNNGV. The CDR3 runs to 15 residues. The V and J ends lost 1 base and 1 base, in that order; junction bases with no gene match: 1. The CDR3 DNA follows: TGTGCCAGCAGCTTAGGACAGGGAAGCAATCAGCCCCAGCATTTT. It yields the protein CASSLGQGSNQPQHF.

As to this clonotype: Its ends do not fully match the called genes, so a read error is possible. This chain uses TRBV7-7 with TRBJ2-5, with TRBD2 identical over 8 bases. Germline V gene sequence: CDR1 SSHAT, CDR2 FNYEAQ (reference sequence). This CDR3 has 17 residues. CDR3 region: CASSPGSQSGSKETQYF. In DNA, the CDR3 is TGTGCTAGCAGCCCCGGATCTCAAAGCGGGAGTAAAGAGACCCAGTACTTC.

This clonotype was counted a few times. This rearrangement joins TRBV9 to TRBJ1-1; no reliable D call. The CDR3 has 13 residues. CDR1 is SGDLS, CDR2 YYNGEE, per germline. Trimming took 1 base from V and 1 from J, leaving 5 bases between them. This CDR3 is CASSVNGNTEAFF. DNA of the CDR3: TGTGCCAGCAGCGTAAACGGGAACACTGAAGCTTTCTTT.

This clonotype was seen ten or more times. The rearrangement links TRBV9 to TRBJ2-1; tentatively, D is TRBD2 (5 bases). Looked up from germline, CDR1 is SGDLS and CDR2 is YYNGEE. Trimming pared 4 bases from V and 8 bases from J, leaving 16 bases between. The CDR3 length is 14 residues. CDR3 DNA sequence: TGTGCCAGCAGCCCCGGCTGGGTCGGGGATGAGCAGTTCTTC. Translation: CASSPGWVGDEQFF.

This clonotype was observed many times. V usage is TRBV29-1 and J usage is TRBJ2-3; D gene unclear. From germline, CDR1 is SQVTM and CDR2 ANQGSEA. Trimming stripped 7 bases from V and 0 bases from J, with 11 bases between. CDR3 length: 13 amino acids. The CDR3 DNA sequence: TGCAGCGCAAAGAGAACTAGCACAGATACGCAGTATTTT. This gives the protein CSAKRTSTDTQYF.

This clonotype was seen ten or more times. The chain couples TRBV5-8 to TRBJ1-1; a possible D gene is TRBD1 (6 bases). Germline V gives CDR1 SGHTS, CDR2 YDEGEE. The CDR3 is 14 residues long. Trimming shortened V by 4 bases and J by 4 bases, and 14 bases separated the two germline ends. CDR3 DNA: TGTGCCAGCAGCACTACAGGGTTCCCCACTGAAGCTTTCTTT. Translated, it gives CASSTTGFPTEAFF.

In the case of this clonotype: A much larger clone lies a single base off, so this may be a read error. This chain uses TRBV28 with TRBJ1-1; possibly TRBD1 for D (6 bases). The CDR3 loop spans 12 amino acids. The germline CDR1 and CDR2 sequences are MDHEN and SYDVKM. V was trimmed by 5 bases and J by 10 bases, leaving 14 bases between them. CDR3 nucleotide sequence: TGTGCCAGCAGTACCCATCGACAGGCAGCTTTCTTT. Its translation is CASSTHRQAAFF.

There are many counts of this clonotype. V usage is TRBV7-2 and J usage is TRBJ1-1, with D possibly being TRBD1 (6 bases). Germline CDR1 reads SGHTA; CDR2 reads FQGNSA. The CDR3 has 13 residues. V lost 5 bases and J lost 3, with 10 bases in between. The CDR3 DNA reads as TGTGCCAGCAGCGACAGGTCCTACACTGAAGCTTTCTTT. This translates into CASSDRSYTEAFF.

This clonotype was detected many times. V usage is TRBV7-9 and J usage is TRBJ1-4; D not certain. The CDR3 runs 12 residues. CDR1 SEHNR and CDR2 FQNEAQ come from the germline V gene (reference sequence). Trimming pared 2 bases from V and 6 bases from J, leaving 4 bases between. CDR3 nucleotide sequence: TGTGCCAGCAGCTTAAGGGATGAAAAACTGTTTTTT. Protein sequence: CASSLRDEKLFF. The full variable domain, rest sourced from reference TRBV7-9 and TRBJ1-4, is DTGVSQNPRHKITKRGQNVTFRCDPISEHNRLYWYRQTLGQGPEFLTYFQNEAQLEKSRLLSDRFSAERPKGSFSTLEIQRTEQGDSAMYLCASSLRDEKLFFGSGTQLSVL.

This clonotype has ten or more counts. The chain joins TRBV4-1 to TRBJ1-5; possible D gene TRBD1, 5 bases. Germline V gene sequence: CDR1 MGHRA, CDR2 YSYEKL. V lost 3 bases, J lost 5 bases, and 8 bases lay in between. The CDR3 covers 13 residues. The CDR3: CASSHGGDQPQHF. The DNA of the CDR3 is TGCGCCAGCAGCCATGGGGGAGATCAGCCCCAGCATTTT.

This clonotype has a count of ten or more. The rearrangement joins TRBV28 to TRBJ1-5; D might be TRBD1 (5 bases). V lost 4 bases, J lost 3 bases, and 13 bases lay in between. There are 15 residues in the CDR3. Germline-derived CDR1 and CDR2 are MDHEN and SYDVKM. The CDR3 spells CASSSYDRLNQPQHF. The CDR3 nucleotides read TGTGCCAGCAGTTCCTACGACAGACTCAATCAGCCCCAGCATTTT. The whole variable domain, filled in from reference TRBV28 and TRBJ1-5, reads DVKVTQSSRYLVKRTGEKVFLECVQDMDHENMFWYRQDPGLGLRLIYFSYDVKMKEKGDIPEGYSVSREKKERFSLILESASTNQTSMYLCASSSYDRLNQPQHFGDGTRLSIL.

This clonotype showed up many times. The DNA is omitted, as the CDR3 cannot be located on it reliably, and the CDR3 follows TCRdb's listing. The V gene is TRBV12-3 or TRBV12-4, the J gene TRBJ2-3; the DNA was not used to check the table's D call, TRBD2. The CDR3 extends over 17 residues, inclusive of both ends. CDR3 sequence reads: CASSSSTSGGSTDTQYF.

The chain recombines TRBV10-2 with TRBJ1-2; D is unresolved. CDR1 and CDR2 from the germline V gene are WSHSY and SAAADI. The CDR3 consists of 11 residues. The V and J ends lost 4 bases and 3 bases respectively, with 3 bases between them. DNA for the CDR3: TGCGCCAGCAGTGGAGACTATGGCTACACCTTC. It translates to CASSGDYGYTF.

This clonotype was counted only a few times. The rearrangement links TRBV20-1 to TRBJ2-3; 8 nucleotides match TRBD2. This CDR3 comprises 15 residues. Looked up from germline, CDR1 is DFQATT and CDR2 is SNEGSKA (reference sequence). Trimming cost V 6 bases and J 3 bases; bases outside gene matches: 11. The CDR3 spells CSAEELAGRTDTQYF. CDR3 coding DNA: TGCAGTGCCGAAGAGTTAGCGGGAAGAACAGATACGCAGTATTTT.

The chain's CDR3 is CVVTGSNDYEQYF. The CDR3 region has the DNA TGTGTTGTTACCGGGAGTAATGACTACGAGCAGTACTTC. J is TRBJ2-7 and V is TRBV28; possibly TRBD2 for D (6 bases). CDR3 length equals 13 residues. Germline CDR1 MDHEN, CDR2 SYDVKM.